These T cell receptor beta chains were read from a single sample in a study of blood T cell repertoires in COVID-19. This table comes from immunoSEQ multiplex PCR, and its TCRdb copy is limited to in-frame clones, with some not included. Counted here are fewer than 200,000 clones, around nine tenths occurring once; the ten biggest clones make up under 15%. The sequenced sample was peripheral blood. The receptor set was obtained from a woman aged 70-85 years with COVID-19, enrolled during active disease. CDR3s include the opening cysteine and the closing phenylalanine or tryptophan. D genes are given only for firm matches. Rows give clone size only sometimes, using once, few, many, or a class for an expanded clone.

clone_size d_call j_call v_call cdr3_aa cdr3_nt
- TRBD1 TRBJ1-2 TRBV19 CATNRGRYYGYTF TGTGCCACCAACAGGGGTCGCTACTATGGCTACACCTTC
- TRBD2 TRBJ2-7 TRBV7-9 CASTSREGQRSYEQYF TGTGCCAGCACCTCTAGGGAGGGCCAGAGGTCCTACGAGCAGTACTTC
few TRBD1 TRBJ1-1 TRBV3-1/TRBV3-2 CASGQGLNTEAFF TGTGCCAGCGGACAGGGTTTGAACACTGAAGCTTTCTTT
- TRBD1 TRBJ2-1 TRBV9 CASSVEDRSDNEQFF TGTGCCAGCAGCGTAGAGGACAGGAGCGACAATGAGCAGTTCTTC
- TRBD2 TRBJ2-1 TRBV7-9 CASSRSSGRAGEQFF TGTGCCAGCAGTCGTTCTAGCGGGAGGGCCGGTGAGCAGTTCTTC
- TRBD1 TRBJ2-2 TRBV27 CASTPGQGRSTGELFF TGTGCCAGCACCCCGGGACAGGGTCGTAGCACCGGGGAGCTGTTTTTT
- TRBD1 TRBJ1-5 TRBV28 CASSFFTPEDRGVSYSNQPQHF TGTGCCAGCAGTTTTTTTACGCCCGAAGACAGGGGGGTCAGCTATAGCAATCAGCCCCAGCATTTT
- - TRBJ2-7 TRBV6-1 CASSERGSGEQYF TGTGCCAGCAGTGAAAGGGGTTCAGGGGAGCAGTACTTC
- TRBD2 TRBJ2-3 TRBV27 CASSPQAGGPDTQYF TGTGCCAGCAGTCCCCAGGCGGGAGGCCCAGATACGCAGTATTTT
- TRBD1 TRBJ2-7 TRBV14 CASSPTGWEQYF TGTGCCAGCAGCCCGACAGGGTGGGAGCAGTACTTC
once TRBD2 TRBJ2-1 TRBV18 CASSPPSGLAGMNEQFF TGTGCCAGCTCACCACCGAGTGGCCTAGCGGGTATGAATGAGCAGTTCTTC
- - TRBJ1-2 TRBV11-2 CASNVVGGNYGYTF TGTGCCAGCAACGTCGTAGGGGGTAACTATGGCTACACCTTC
- - TRBJ1-1 TRBV6-2/TRBV6-3 CASSYGPHRARTEAFF TGTGCCAGCAGTTACGGACCTCACAGGGCCCGAACTGAAGCTTTCTTT
few TRBD1 TRBJ1-1 TRBV3-1/TRBV3-2 CASSPTGSEAFF TGTGCCAGCAGCCCGACAGGGAGCGAAGCTTTCTTT
- - TRBJ1-6 TRBV27 CASSFQDSPSYNSPLHF TGTGCCAGCAGTTTTCAGGACAGCCCCTCCTATAATTCACCCCTCCACTTT
- - TRBJ1-2 TRBV7-8 CASSPEAAYGYTF TGTGCCAGCAGCCCTGAGGCAGCATATGGCTACACCTTC
- - TRBJ2-3 TRBV7-9 CASSTLVRGEPRQYF TGTGCCAGCAGCACCCTAGTGAGAGGAGAACCTAGGCAGTATTTT
- TRBD2 TRBJ2-2 TRBV15 CATSRGTSGNTGELFF TGTGCCACCAGCAGGGGGACTAGCGGGAACACCGGGGAGCTGTTTTTT
- TRBD1 TRBJ2-2 TRBV24-1 CATSDLVPGQGTTGELFF TGTGCCACCAGTGATTTAGTCCCGGGACAGGGGACTACGGGGGAGCTGTTTTTT
- - TRBJ1-1 TRBV15 CATSRDRGGNTEAFF TGTGCCACCAGCAGAGATCGTGGAGGGAACACTGAAGCTTTCTTT
few TRBD1 TRBJ1-1 TRBV5-1 CASSLLGQGLNTEAFF TGCGCCAGCAGCTTGCTAGGACAGGGCCTGAACACTGAAGCTTTCTTT
- - TRBJ2-3 TRBV5-1 CASATDRSSTDTQYF TGCGCCAGCGCTACTGACAGGTCTAGCACAGATACGCAGTATTTT